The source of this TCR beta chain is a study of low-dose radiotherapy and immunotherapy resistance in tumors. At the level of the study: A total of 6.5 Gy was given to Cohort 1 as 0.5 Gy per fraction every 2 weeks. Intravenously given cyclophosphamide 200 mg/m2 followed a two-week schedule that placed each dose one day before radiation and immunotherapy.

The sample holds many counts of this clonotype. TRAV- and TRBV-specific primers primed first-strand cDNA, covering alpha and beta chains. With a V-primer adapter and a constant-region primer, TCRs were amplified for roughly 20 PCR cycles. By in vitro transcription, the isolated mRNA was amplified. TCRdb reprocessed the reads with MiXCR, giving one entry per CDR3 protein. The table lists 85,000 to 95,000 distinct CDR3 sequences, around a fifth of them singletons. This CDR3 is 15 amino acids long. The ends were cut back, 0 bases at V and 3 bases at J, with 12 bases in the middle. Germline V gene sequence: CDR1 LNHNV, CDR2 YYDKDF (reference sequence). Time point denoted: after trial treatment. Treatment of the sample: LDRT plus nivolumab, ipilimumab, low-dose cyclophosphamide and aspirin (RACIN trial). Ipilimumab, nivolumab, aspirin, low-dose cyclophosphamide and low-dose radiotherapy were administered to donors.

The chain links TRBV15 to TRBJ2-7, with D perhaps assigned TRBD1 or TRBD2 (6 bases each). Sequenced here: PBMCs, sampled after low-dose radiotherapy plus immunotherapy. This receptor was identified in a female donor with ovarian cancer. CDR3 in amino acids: CATSRDHRGLYEQYF. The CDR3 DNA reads TGTGCCACCAGCAGAGATCATCGGGGGCTCTACGAGCAGTACTTC.